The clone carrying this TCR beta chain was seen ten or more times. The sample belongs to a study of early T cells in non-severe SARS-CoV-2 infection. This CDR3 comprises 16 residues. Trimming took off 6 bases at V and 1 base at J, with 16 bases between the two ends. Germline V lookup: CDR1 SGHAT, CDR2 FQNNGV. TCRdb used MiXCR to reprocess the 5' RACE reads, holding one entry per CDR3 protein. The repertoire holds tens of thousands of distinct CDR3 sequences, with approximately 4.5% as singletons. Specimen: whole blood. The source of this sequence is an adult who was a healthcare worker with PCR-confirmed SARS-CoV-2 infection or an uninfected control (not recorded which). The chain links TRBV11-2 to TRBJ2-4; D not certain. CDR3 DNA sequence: TGTGCCAGCAGACACACAAAGACTGAGGCCAAAAACATTCAGTACTTC. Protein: CASRHTKTEAKNIQYF.